The T cell receptor (beta chain) described here comes from a study of blood T cells in healthy people across ages. Points on this clonotype: Because the CDR3's place on the DNA is in doubt, the DNA is left out and the CDR3 is given as listed by TCRdb.

Per germline, CDR1 SGHRS and CDR2 YFSETQ. The CDR3 is made up of 13 amino acids, end residues included. Next came a second PCR, run for roughly 6 to 11 cycles, which used a sample-barcoded 5' primer along with a J-beta primer mix. TCRdb re-called the 5' RACE reads with MiXCR, one entry per CDR3 protein. This repertoire shows 1 million or so distinct CDR3 sequences, less than 50% found once; its top ten account for approximately 20%. The chain links TRBV5-1 to TRBJ2-4; TRBD1 is the table's D call, not checked against the DNA. The sample was blood. The receptor was isolated from an older woman in good health. The CDR3 loop is CASSPWGQGSLYF.